Below are 10 T cell receptor beta chains sequenced from a single sample in a study of technical replicates of blood from several donors. Clones were sequenced by immunoSEQ multiplex PCR, and TCRdb holds only the in-frame ones, with some missing. The sample records about 97,000 clones, roughly 94% being singletons. The source material was T cells isolated from PBMCs. These receptors originate from a human donor in good health.

The V gene is TRBV7-6, the J gene TRBJ2-7, with D hard to call. This CDR3 contains 13 residues. CDR1 SGHVS and CDR2 FNYEAQ come from the germline V gene. Trimming removed 0 bases at V and 4 bases at J, with 7 bases between. CDR3: CASSLAPVYEQYF. The CDR3 nucleotides are TGTGCCAGCAGCTTAGCGCCGGTTTACGAGCAGTACTTC.

The gene calls are TRBV9 and TRBJ2-3, with 8 bases lining up with TRBD1. Trimming took 3 bases from V and 2 from J; bases not matched to a gene: 2. The CDR3 runs to 14 residues. Germline CDR1 and CDR2: SGDLS and YYNGEE. The DNA of the CDR3 is TGTGCCAGCAGCGACAGGGGGGACACAGATACGCAGTATTTT. Translating it yields CASSDRGDTDTQYF.

CDR3 DNA: TGTGCCAGCAGCTTCTCAGGGAAGGTGGAGGAGACCCAGTACTTC. It is translated as CASSFSGKVEETQYF. This chain joins TRBV11-3 and TRBJ2-5; D is perhaps TRBD1 (5 bases). This CDR3 has 15 amino acids. Trimming stripped 3 bases from V and 5 bases from J, with 16 bases between. Germline V gene lookup returns CDR1 SGHNT and CDR2 YENEEA.

The chain joins TRBV6-1 to TRBJ2-7, with D tentatively TRBD1 (6 bases). Germline CDR1 reads MNHNS; CDR2 reads SASEGT. V was pared by 0 bases and J by 3 bases, with 12 bases between. The CDR3 has 15 residues. The DNA for the CDR3 is TGTGCCAGCAGTGAAGCGGGGGCCATTTTCTACGAGCAGTACTTC. As protein: CASSEAGAIFYEQYF.

The chain joins TRBV4-3 to TRBJ1-5, with a possible D match to TRBD1 (5 bases). The CDR3 contains 16 residues. Germline CDR1 is LGHNA and CDR2 is YSLEER. V lost 2 bases and J 1 base, leaving 12 bases between the germline ends. Here the CDR3 DNA reads TGCGCCAGCAGCCAACACCTCCAGGGCAGCAATCAGCCCCAGCATTTT. Its protein is CASSQHLQGSNQPQHF.

This clone was picked up one time. This CDR3 is CASSLDRTTYGYTF. CDR3 bases: TGTGCCAGCAGCCTAGACAGAACCACCTATGGCTACACCTTC. The chain joins TRBV6-1 to TRBJ1-2; TRBD1 might be the D (5 bases). With 6 bases removed from V and 4 bases from J, the gap between germline ends came to 15 bases. Per germline, CDR1 MNHNS and CDR2 SASEGT. The CDR3 runs to 14 residues.

The V call is TRBV4-2, the J call TRBJ2-6; D remains unclear. Germline V lookup: CDR1 LGHNA, CDR2 YNFKEQ. Trimming removed 8 bases at V and 1 base at J, with 18 bases between. This CDR3 region has 17 residues. The CDR3 nucleotides are TGTGCCAGCTCCTTGGGCTGGGTGGTTTCTGGGGCCAACGTCCTGACTTTC. Translated: CASSLGWVVSGANVLTF.

V and J are TRBV5-1 and TRBJ2-3; D may be TRBD1 (6 bases). CDR1 and CDR2 from the germline V gene are SGHRS and YFSETQ. Trimming took off 2 bases at V and 2 bases at J, with 9 bases between the two ends. The CDR3 runs to 14 residues. CDR3: CASSFGQLTDTQYF. In nucleotides, the CDR3 is TGCGCCAGCAGCTTTGGACAGCTCACAGATACGCAGTATTTT.

The V call is TRBV29-1, the J call TRBJ2-1; D gene uncertain. Looked up from germline, CDR1 is SQVTM and CDR2 is ANQGSEA. The CDR3 is 13 amino acids. V lost 3 bases, J lost 5 bases, and 11 bases lay in between. In DNA, the CDR3 is TGCAGCGTTGAGGTCGTTCGCGACAATGAGCAGTTCTTC. Its translation is CSVEVVRDNEQFF.

The chain uses TRBV5-6 and TRBJ1-2, with 7 bases fitting TRBD1. The CDR3 totals 14 residues. Trimming at V came to 4 bases and at J to 4 bases, leaving 7 bases not matched to a gene. Germline lookup yields CDR1 SGHDT and CDR2 YYEEEE. In nucleotides, the CDR3 is TGTGCCAGCAGCAGGGACAGAGAGAGCTATGGCTACACCTTC. This codes for CASSRDRESYGYTF.